The 17 T cell receptor beta chains given below trace back to one sample, sequenced in a study of T cells in localized non-small cell lung cancer. Some clones are missing from TCRdb's copy, which holds only in-frame ones; the method was immunoSEQ multiplex PCR. The sample has some 66,000 clones, 70% to 90% seen once. Sequencing used peripheral blood, obtained before any cancer treatment. These receptors were taken from a female donor older than 55 with stage I lung adenocarcinoma.

This sequence joins TRBV6-5 and TRBJ1-2; possible D gene TRBD1, 5 bases. The germline gives CDR1 MNHEY, CDR2 SVGAGI. This CDR3 region has 14 residues. V dropped 6 bases and J dropped 1 base, with 12 bases sitting between them. In nucleotides, the CDR3 is TGTGCCAGCAGCCCTAATAGGGGTAACTATGGCTACACCTTC. It is translated as CASSPNRGNYGYTF.

V gene TRBV15 combines with J gene TRBJ2-3; D ambiguous. Trimming removed 0 bases at V and 2 bases at J, with 6 bases between. The CDR3 runs to 14 residues. Germline V gene sequence: CDR1 LNHNV, CDR2 YYDKDF (reference sequence). The CDR3 here is CATSRDRDTDTQYF. In nucleotides, the CDR3 is TGTGCCACCAGCAGAGATCGAGACACAGATACGCAGTATTTT.

This chain uses TRBV5-6 with TRBJ2-1; 7 bases fit TRBD1. This CDR3 has 15 amino acids. CDR1 is SGHDT, CDR2 YYEEEE, per germline. V was clipped by 2 bases and J by 1 base; unmatched bases: 3. Here the CDR3 reads CASSFWGQSYNEQFF. CDR3 DNA: TGTGCCAGCAGCTTTTGGGGACAGTCCTACAATGAGCAGTTCTTC.

The CDR3 nucleotides are TGTGCCAGCAGCTCCCGGGACAGCAGGTTTAACTATGGCTACACCTTC. This encodes CASSSRDSRFNYGYTF. The chain uses TRBV9 and TRBJ1-2; 7 bases map to TRBD1. V was pared by 4 bases and J by 1 base, with 10 bases of the junction left unmatched. The CDR3 totals 16 residues. Germline CDR1 and CDR2: SGDLS and YYNGEE.

This clone was counted only a few times. This rearrangement joins TRBV7-9 to TRBJ1-5; D is unclear. The V gene lost 3 bases and the J gene lost 4 bases, with 10 bases spanning the gap. This CDR3 is built from 14 residues. In germline, CDR1 is SEHNR, CDR2 FQNEAQ (reference sequence). CDR3 in DNA: TGTGCCAGCAGCTTTAGAGGTGATAATCAGCCCCAGCATTTT. Amino acid sequence: CASSFRGDNQPQHF.

J is TRBJ2-5 and V is TRBV11-2; the D gene is possibly TRBD2 (5 bases). CDR1 is SGHAT, CDR2 FQNNGV, per germline. V shed 1 base and J shed 2 bases, with 14 bases lying between them. The CDR3 loop spans 16 amino acids. The CDR3 DNA reads TGTGCCAGCAGCTTAGGCCAGGACTCCAAACAAGAGACCCAGTACTTC. Translating it yields CASSLGQDSKQETQYF.

The rearrangement joins TRBV11-2 to TRBJ2-2; D might be TRBD2 (5 bases). CDR1 and CDR2 (germline): SGHAT, FQNNGV. Deletions cut 6 bases from V and 1 base from J, with 12 bases between. This CDR3 is 15 amino acids long. CDR3 region: CASSTRWGNTGELFF. The CDR3 DNA is TGTGCCAGCAGTACTAGGTGGGGGAACACCGGGGAGCTGTTTTTT.

The chain has TRBV6-6 and TRBJ2-1; D gene ambiguous. Germline V gives CDR1 MNHNY, CDR2 SVGAGI (reference sequence). The CDR3 has 15 amino acids. V was cut by 6 bases and J by 5 bases, with 17 bases left in between. The chain's CDR3 is CASSTSRHVHNEQFF. Here the CDR3 DNA reads TGTGCCAGCAGCACAAGTCGGCACGTTCACAATGAGCAGTTCTTC.

The chain uses TRBV30 and TRBJ2-3; weak D call: TRBD2 (5 bases). CDR1 GTSNPN and CDR2 SVGIG come from the germline V gene (reference sequence). Trimming took off 0 bases at V and 3 bases at J, with 13 bases between the two ends. The length of the CDR3 is 15 residues. The CDR3 protein is CAWSVIALGTDTQYF. The CDR3 DNA follows: TGTGCCTGGAGTGTGATAGCGCTGGGGACAGATACGCAGTATTTT.

The genes are TRBV5-4 and TRBJ1-1; 8 bases match TRBD1. V trimming: 4 bases; J trimming: 5 bases; junction bases outside the gene matches: 7. The CDR3 is 14 amino acids. Germline V gene data show CDR1 as SGHNT and CDR2 as YYREEE (reference sequence). CDR3 sequence reads: CASSAGQGWTEAFF. CDR3 sequence (DNA): TGTGCCAGCAGCGCCGGACAGGGATGGACTGAAGCTTTCTTT.

The gene calls are TRBV6-6 and TRBJ2-7; tentatively, D is TRBD2 (7 bases). Looked up from germline, CDR1 is MNHNY and CDR2 is SVGAGI (reference sequence). Trimming took off 8 bases at V and 2 bases at J, with 13 bases between the two ends. The CDR3 spans 13 residues. The CDR3 nucleotides read TGTGCCAGCGCGGCGGGGGCCACCTACGAGCAGTACTTC. Translated, it gives CASAAGATYEQYF.

The chain links TRBV5-1 to TRBJ2-1; 8 bases agree with TRBD1. Losses at the gene ends were 4 bases for V and 0 bases for J; bases not matched to a gene: 3. CDR1 is SGHRS, CDR2 YFSETQ, per germline. CDR3 length equals 15 residues. The CDR3 region is CASSGTGDSYNEQFF. Here the CDR3 DNA reads TGCGCCAGCAGCGGGACAGGCGACTCCTACAATGAGCAGTTCTTC.

This rearrangement joins TRBV10-3 to TRBJ1-5; 9 bases map to TRBD1. The CDR3 length is 14 residues. Germline values: CDR1 ENHRY, CDR2 SYGVKD. The trim removed 5 bases at V and 7 bases at J, leaving 6 bases unmatched. CDR3 sequence reads: CAISTQGASQPQHF. The CDR3 bases are TGTGCCATCAGTACACAGGGGGCGAGCCAGCCCCAGCATTTT.

Of note for this clone: A much larger clone is a single base away; this may be a read error. The sample holds other DNA sequences that translate to the same CDR3. The rearrangement uses TRBV5-1 and TRBJ1-3; no clear D gene. This CDR3 region has 14 residues. CDR1 and CDR2 (germline): SGHRS, YFSETQ. CDR3 residues: CASSLEGSGNTIYF. The CDR3 DNA follows: TGTGCCAGCAGCTTAGAAGGGTCTGGAAACACCATATATTTT.

V gene TRBV5-1 combines with J gene TRBJ1-1, with a tentative D call TRBD1 (6 bases). CDR1 is SGHRS, CDR2 YFSETQ, per germline. This CDR3 has 17 residues. Trimming took 1 base from V and 3 from J, leaving 19 bases between them. The CDR3 region is CASSLRAQGGGYTEAFF. The CDR3 nucleotides are TGCGCCAGCAGCTTGAGGGCACAGGGTGGGGGGTACACTGAAGCTTTCTTT. The full variable domain, completed using reference TRBV5-1 and TRBJ1-1, is KAGVTQTPRYLIKTRGQQVTLSCSPISGHRSVSWYQQTPGQGLQFLFEYFSETQRNKGNFPGRFSGRQFSNSRSEMNVSTLELGDSALYLCASSLRAQGGGYTEAFFGQGTRLTVV.

In nucleotides, the CDR3 is TGTGCCACCAGAGGGGCCTTGGGGGATGAAAAACTGTTTTTT. Translated: CATRGALGDEKLFF. This sequence joins TRBV15 and TRBJ1-4, with a possible D match to TRBD1 (5 bases). Trimming removed 6 bases from V and 6 bases from J, with 14 bases in between. Germline V lookup: CDR1 LNHNV, CDR2 YYDKDF (reference sequence). The CDR3 extends over 14 amino acids.

The chain carries TRBV28 and TRBJ2-7; D is perhaps TRBD1 (6 bases). Trimming pared 7 bases from V and 3 bases from J, leaving 13 bases between. Germline lookup yields CDR1 MDHEN and CDR2 SYDVKM. The CDR3 is 13 amino acids. CDR3 nucleotides: TGTGCCAGCACCTCAGGGGTTAGCTACGAGCAGTACTTC. Amino acid sequence: CASTSGVSYEQYF.